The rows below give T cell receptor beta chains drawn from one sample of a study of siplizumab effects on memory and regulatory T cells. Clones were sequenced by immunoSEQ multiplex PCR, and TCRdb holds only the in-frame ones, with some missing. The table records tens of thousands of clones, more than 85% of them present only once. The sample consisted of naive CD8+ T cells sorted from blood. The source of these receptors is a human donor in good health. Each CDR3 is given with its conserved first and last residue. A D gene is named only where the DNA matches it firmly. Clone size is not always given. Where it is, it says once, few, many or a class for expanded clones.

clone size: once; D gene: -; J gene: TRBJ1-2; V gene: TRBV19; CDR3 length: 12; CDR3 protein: CASSIGSKGYTF; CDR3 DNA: TGTGCCAGTAGTATCGGCTCAAAAGGCTACACCTTC
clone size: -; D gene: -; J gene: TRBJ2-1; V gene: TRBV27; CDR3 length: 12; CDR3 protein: CASGLLENEQFF; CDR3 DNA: TGTGCCAGCGGTCTCCTAGAGAATGAGCAGTTCTTC
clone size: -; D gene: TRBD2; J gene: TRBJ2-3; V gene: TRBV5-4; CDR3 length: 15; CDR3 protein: CASSLEAGSGDTQYF; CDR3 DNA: TGTGCCAGCAGCTTGGAAGCGGGATCGGGAGATACGCAGTATTTT
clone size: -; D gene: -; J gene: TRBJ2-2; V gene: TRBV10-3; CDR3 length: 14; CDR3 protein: CAIKSPWSTGELFF; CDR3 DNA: TGTGCCATCAAAAGCCCCTGGAGCACCGGGGAGCTGTTTTTT
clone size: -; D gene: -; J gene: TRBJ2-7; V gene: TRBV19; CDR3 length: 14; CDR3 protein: CATSPTGESYEQYF; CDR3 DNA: TGTGCCACCTCCCCAACAGGTGAATCCTACGAGCAGTACTTC
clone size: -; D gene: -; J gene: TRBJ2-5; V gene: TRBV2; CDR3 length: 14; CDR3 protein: CASSEYRVQETQYF; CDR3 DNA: TGTGCCAGCAGTGAATACAGGGTACAAGAGACCCAGTACTTC
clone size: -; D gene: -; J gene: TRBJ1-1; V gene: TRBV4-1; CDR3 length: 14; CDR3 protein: CASSQVQGHVEAFF; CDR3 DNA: TGCGCCAGCAGCCAAGTGCAGGGGCATGTAGAAGCTTTCTTT
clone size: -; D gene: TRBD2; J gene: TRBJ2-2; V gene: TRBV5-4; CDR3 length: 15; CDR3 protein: CACSGLAGGTGELFF; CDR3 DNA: TGTGCCTGCTCGGGACTAGCGGGAGGGACCGGGGAGCTGTTTTTT
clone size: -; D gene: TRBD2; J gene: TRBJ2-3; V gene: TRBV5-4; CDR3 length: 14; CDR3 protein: CASRERGVTDTQYF; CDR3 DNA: TGTGCCAGCAGGGAGCGGGGAGTCACAGATACGCAGTATTTT
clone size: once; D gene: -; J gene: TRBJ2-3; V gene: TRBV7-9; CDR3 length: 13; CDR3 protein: CASSSKQGIAQYF; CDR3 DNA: TGTGCCAGCAGCTCTAAGCAGGGGATTGCGCAGTATTTT
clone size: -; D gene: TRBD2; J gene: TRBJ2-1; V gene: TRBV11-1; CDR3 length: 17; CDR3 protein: CASSLSGTYGPYNEQFF; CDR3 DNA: TGTGCCAGCAGCTTAAGCGGGACTTATGGGCCCTACAATGAGCAGTTCTTC
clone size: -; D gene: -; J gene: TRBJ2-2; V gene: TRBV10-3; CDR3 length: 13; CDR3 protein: CAISEAATGELFF; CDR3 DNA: TGTGCCATCAGTGAGGCAGCCACCGGGGAGCTGTTTTTT
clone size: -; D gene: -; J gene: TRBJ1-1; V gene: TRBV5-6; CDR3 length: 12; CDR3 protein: CASRVGDTEAFF; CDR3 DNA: TGTGCCAGCAGGGTGGGGGACACTGAAGCTTTCTTT
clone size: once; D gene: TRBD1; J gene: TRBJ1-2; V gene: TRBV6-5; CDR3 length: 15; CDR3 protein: CASSYSAQGADGYTF; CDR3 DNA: TGTGCCAGCAGTTACTCAGCACAGGGGGCCGATGGCTACACCTTC
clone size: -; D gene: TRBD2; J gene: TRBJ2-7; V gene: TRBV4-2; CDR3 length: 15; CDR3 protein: CASSLSGGGSYEQYF; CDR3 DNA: TGTGCCAGCAGCCTTAGCGGGGGGGGCTCCTACGAGCAGTACTTC
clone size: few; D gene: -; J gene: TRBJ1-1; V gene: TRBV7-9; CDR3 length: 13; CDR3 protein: CASSFPGNTEAFF; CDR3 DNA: TGTGCCAGCAGCTTCCCAGGGAACACTGAAGCTTTCTTT
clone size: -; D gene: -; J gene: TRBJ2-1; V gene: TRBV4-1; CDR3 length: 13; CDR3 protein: CASSHGIGFEQFF; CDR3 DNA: TGCGCCAGCAGCCACGGGATAGGGTTTGAGCAGTTCTTC
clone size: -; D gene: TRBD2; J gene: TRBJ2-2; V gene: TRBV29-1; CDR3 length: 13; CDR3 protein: CSVISGDTGELFF; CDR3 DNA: TGCAGCGTGATTAGCGGGGACACCGGGGAGCTGTTTTTT
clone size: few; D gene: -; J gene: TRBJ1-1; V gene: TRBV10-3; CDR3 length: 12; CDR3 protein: CAIRDGLVEAFF; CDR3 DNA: TGTGCCATCAGGGACGGTTTGGTCGAAGCTTTCTTT
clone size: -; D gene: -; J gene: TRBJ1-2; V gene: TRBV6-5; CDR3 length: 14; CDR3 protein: CASSPGLAGYGYTF; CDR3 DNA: TGTGCCAGCAGTCCGGGCCTGGCAGGCTATGGCTACACCTTC
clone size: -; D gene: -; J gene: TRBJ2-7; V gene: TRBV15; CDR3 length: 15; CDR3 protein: CATSRDRGGYYEQYF; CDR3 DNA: TGTGCCACCAGCAGAGATCGAGGCGGTTACTACGAGCAGTACTTC
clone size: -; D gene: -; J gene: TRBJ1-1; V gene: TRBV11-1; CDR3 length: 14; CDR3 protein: CASSPFRMNTEAFF; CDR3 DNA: TGTGCCAGCAGCCCCTTTAGAATGAACACTGAAGCTTTCTTT
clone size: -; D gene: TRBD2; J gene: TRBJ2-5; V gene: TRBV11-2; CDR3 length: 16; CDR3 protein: CASSSRTSGPEETQYF; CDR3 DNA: TGTGCCAGCAGCTCACGGACTAGCGGGCCGGAAGAGACCCAGTACTTC
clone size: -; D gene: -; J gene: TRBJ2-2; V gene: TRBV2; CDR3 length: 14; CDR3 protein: CASRETRSGGELFF; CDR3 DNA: TGTGCCAGCAGAGAGACACGGTCAGGCGGGGAGCTGTTTTTT
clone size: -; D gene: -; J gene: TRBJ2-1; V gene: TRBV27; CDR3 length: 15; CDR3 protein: CASSLRGTIYNEQFF; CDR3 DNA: TGTGCCAGCAGTTTAAGGGGCACAATCTACAATGAGCAGTTCTTC
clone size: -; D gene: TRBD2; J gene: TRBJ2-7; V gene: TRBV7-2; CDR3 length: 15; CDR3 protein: CASSPSGGYSYEQYF; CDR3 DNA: TGTGCCAGCAGCCCGAGCGGGGGTTACTCCTACGAGCAGTACTTC
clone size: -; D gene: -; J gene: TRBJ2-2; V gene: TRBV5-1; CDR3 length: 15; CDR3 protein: CASRATSANTGELFF; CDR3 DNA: TGCGCCAGCAGAGCGACTAGTGCGAACACCGGGGAGCTGTTTTTT
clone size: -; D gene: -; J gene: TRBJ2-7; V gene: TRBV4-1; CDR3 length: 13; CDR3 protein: CASSPYRGYEQYF; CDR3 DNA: TGCGCCAGCAGCCCGTATCGGGGCTACGAGCAGTACTTC
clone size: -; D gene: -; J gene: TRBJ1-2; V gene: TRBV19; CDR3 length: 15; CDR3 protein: CASSIGTGINYGYTF; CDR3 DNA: TGTGCCAGTAGTATAGGTACAGGGATTAACTATGGCTACACCTTC
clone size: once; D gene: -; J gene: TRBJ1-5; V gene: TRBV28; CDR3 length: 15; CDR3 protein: CASSLAPHSGQPQHF; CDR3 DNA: TGTGCCAGCAGTTTAGCCCCACATTCAGGGCAGCCCCAGCATTTT